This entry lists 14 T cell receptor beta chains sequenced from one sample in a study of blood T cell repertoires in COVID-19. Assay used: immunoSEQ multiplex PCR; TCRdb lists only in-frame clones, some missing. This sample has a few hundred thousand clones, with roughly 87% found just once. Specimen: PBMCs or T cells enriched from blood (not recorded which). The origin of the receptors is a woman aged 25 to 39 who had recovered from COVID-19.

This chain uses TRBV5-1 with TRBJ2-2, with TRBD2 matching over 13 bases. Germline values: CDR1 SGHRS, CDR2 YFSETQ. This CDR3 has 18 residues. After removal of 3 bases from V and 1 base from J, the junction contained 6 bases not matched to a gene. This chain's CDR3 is CASSSGLAGALNTGELFF. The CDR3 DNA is TGCGCCAGCAGCTCCGGACTAGCGGGGGCCCTGAACACCGGGGAGCTGTTTTTT.

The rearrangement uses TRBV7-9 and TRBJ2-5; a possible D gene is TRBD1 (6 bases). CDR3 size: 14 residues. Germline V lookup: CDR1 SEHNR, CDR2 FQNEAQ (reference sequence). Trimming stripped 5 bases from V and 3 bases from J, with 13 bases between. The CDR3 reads CASSPSRTEETQYF. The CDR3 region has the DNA TGTGCCAGCAGCCCCTCCCGGACAGAAGAGACCCAGTACTTC.

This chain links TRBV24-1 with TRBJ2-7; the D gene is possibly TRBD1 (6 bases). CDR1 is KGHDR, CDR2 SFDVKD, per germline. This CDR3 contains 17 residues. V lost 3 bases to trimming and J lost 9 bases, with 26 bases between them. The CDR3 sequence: CATSDGIRDTTGRGQYF. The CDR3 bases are TGTGCCACCAGTGATGGTATCCGGGACACCACCGGACGTGGGCAGTACTTC.

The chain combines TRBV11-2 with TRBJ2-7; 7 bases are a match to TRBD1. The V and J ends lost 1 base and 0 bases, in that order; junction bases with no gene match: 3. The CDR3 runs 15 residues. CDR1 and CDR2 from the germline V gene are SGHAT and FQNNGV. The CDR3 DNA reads TGTGCCAGCAGCTTAGTGGGGGACAGCTCCTACGAGCAGTACTTC. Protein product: CASSLVGDSSYEQYF.

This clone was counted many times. This CDR3 reads CASSYRVAGELFF. CDR3 DNA sequence: TGTGCCAGCAGTTACAGGGTGGCCGGGGAGCTGTTTTTT. The chain couples TRBV2 to TRBJ2-2; TRBD1 is a possible D gene (6 bases). V gave up 5 bases and J gave up 6 bases, with 10 bases separating them. CDR3 length equals 13 residues. The germline V gene has CDR1 SNHLY and CDR2 FYNNEI.

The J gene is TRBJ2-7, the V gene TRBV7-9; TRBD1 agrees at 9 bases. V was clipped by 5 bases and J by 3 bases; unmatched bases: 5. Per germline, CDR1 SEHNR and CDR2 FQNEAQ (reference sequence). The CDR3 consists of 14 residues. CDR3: CASSDTGQGYEQYF. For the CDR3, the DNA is TGTGCCAGCAGCGATACGGGACAGGGCTACGAGCAGTACTTC.

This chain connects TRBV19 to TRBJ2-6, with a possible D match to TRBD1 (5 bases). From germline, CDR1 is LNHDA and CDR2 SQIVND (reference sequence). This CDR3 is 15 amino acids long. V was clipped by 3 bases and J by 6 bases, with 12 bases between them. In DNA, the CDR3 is TGTGCCAGTAGTATCTGGGCAGGGCCGGCCAACGTCCTGACTTTC. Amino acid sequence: CASSIWAGPANVLTF.

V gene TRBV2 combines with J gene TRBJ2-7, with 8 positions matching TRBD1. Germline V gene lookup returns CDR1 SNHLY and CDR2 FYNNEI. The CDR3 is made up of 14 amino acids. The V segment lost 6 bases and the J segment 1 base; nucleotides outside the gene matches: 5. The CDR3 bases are TGTGCCAGCAGCACGGACAGGGCTTCCTACGAGCAGTACTTC. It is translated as CASSTDRASYEQYF.

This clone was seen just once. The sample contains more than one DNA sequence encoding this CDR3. CDR3 in DNA: TGTGCCAGCAGTTTGGAGTCCAATCAGCCCCAGCATTTT. Residues: CASSLESNQPQHF. The chain employs TRBV12-3 or TRBV12-4 and TRBJ1-5, with unresolved D. There are 13 residues in the CDR3. The germline V and J ends were trimmed by 3 bases and 3 bases, with 6 bases remaining between them.

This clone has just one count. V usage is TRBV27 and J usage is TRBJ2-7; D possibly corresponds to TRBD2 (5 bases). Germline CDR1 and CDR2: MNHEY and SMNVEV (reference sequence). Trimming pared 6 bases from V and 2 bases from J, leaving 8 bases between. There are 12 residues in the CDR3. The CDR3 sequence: CASRGGPYEQYF. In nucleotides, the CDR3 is TGTGCCAGCAGGGGCGGGCCCTACGAGCAGTACTTC.

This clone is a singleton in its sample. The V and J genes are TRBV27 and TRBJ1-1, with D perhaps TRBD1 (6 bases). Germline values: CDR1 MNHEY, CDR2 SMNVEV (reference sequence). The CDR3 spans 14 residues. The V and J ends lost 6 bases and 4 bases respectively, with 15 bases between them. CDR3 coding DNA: TGTGCCAGCAGCCCGGGGCAGGGGTTCACTGAAGCTTTCTTT. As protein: CASSPGQGFTEAFF.

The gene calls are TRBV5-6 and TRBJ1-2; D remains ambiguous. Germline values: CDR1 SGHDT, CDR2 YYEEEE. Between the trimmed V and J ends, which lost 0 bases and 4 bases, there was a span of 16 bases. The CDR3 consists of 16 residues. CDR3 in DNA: TGTGCCAGCAGCTTGGAAGTACGTAGCAGTGTCTATGGCTACACCTTC. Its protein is CASSLEVRSSVYGYTF.

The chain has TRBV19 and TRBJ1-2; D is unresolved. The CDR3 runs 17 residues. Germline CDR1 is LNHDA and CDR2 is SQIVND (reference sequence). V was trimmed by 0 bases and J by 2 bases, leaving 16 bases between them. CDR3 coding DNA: TGTGCCAGTAGTATAGACCTCTACGAGGGTTCCAACTATGGCTACACCTTC. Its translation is CASSIDLYEGSNYGYTF.

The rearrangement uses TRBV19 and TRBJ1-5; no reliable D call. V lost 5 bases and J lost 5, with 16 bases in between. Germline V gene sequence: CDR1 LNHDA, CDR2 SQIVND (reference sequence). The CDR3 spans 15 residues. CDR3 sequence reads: CASSPQVEPYQPQHF. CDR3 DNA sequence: TGTGCCAGTAGTCCCCAGGTGGAACCATATCAGCCCCAGCATTTT.